These T cell receptor beta chains were read from a single sample in a study of CD8 T cells in Susac syndrome. TCRdb used MiXCR to reprocess the immunoSEQ multiplex PCR reads, holding one entry per CDR3 protein. The table shows some 300,000 distinct CDR3 sequences, with 70% to 90% occurring only once. Sequenced material: CD8+ T cells from PBMCs. These receptor sequences come from a human donor with multiple sclerosis. Both conserved end residues are part of each CDR3. The order of the fields is V gene, J gene, clone size, D gene, CDR3 DNA, CDR3 protein. The D gene is left open where the match is weak. Only part of the rows carry a size: once, few, many, or a class if the clone is expanded.

>TRBV9|TRBJ2-7|NA|TRBD2
TGTGCCAGCAGCGTAGGGTCTAGCGGGAGTTACGAGCAGTACTTC
CASSVGSSGSYEQYF
>TRBV28|TRBJ2-3|many|NA
TGTGCCAGCAGCTTCACAGATACGCAGTATTTT
CASSFTDTQYF
>TRBV6-5|TRBJ2-1|NA|TRBD2
TGTGCCAGCAGTTACCAGGGCCTAATCCGGACTAGCGAGTACAATGAGCAGTTCTTC
CASSYQGLIRTSEYNEQFF
>TRBV12-3/TRBV12-4|TRBJ2-1|NA|TRBD2
TGTGCCAGCGTAGCGGGAGTCAGTGAGCAGTTCTTC
CASVAGVSEQFF
>TRBV5-1|TRBJ1-1|NA|NA
TGCGCCAGCAGCCTGCAGACAGACGAAAACACTGAAGCTTTCTTT
CASSLQTDENTEAFF
>TRBV28|TRBJ2-7|NA|TRBD1
TGTGCCAGCAGTGGGCACAGGGGGAAATACGAGCAGTACTTC
CASSGHRGKYEQYF
>TRBV20-1|TRBJ2-7|NA|TRBD2
TGCAGTGCTGACTCCGGGACTAGCACTTTAGAGCAGTACTTC
CSADSGTSTLEQYF
>TRBV2|TRBJ2-4|NA|NA
TGTGCCAGCAGTGAAGCATCGACGGGCAGGGATCAGTACTTC
CASSEASTGRDQYF
>TRBV27|TRBJ2-1|NA|TRBD2
TGTGCCAGCAGCCTTGGACTAGCGGGAGGGGTACACAATGAGCAGTTCTTC
CASSLGLAGGVHNEQFF
>TRBV28|TRBJ2-7|NA|TRBD2
TGTGCCAGCAGTTTAACCCCCTCACGGGAGGACTACGAGCAGTACTTC
CASSLTPSREDYEQYF
>TRBV27|TRBJ1-5|NA|NA
TGTGCCAGCAGTTTTAGTAGTGATCAGCCCCAGCATTTT
CASSFSSDQPQHF
>TRBV21-1|TRBJ2-7|few|NA
TGTGCCAGCAGCAAAGTGAGGACAGGGGGTTACGAGCAGTACTTC
CASSKVRTGGYEQYF
>TRBV5-6|TRBJ2-7|NA|NA
TGTGCCAGCAGGAAGGGACAAAACTCCTACGAGCAGTACTTC
CASRKGQNSYEQYF
>TRBV20-1|TRBJ1-1|NA|NA
TGCAGTGCTAGTTGGCAGATCATGAACACTGAAGCTTTCTTT
CSASWQIMNTEAFF
>TRBV7-9|TRBJ2-5|few|NA
TGTGCCAGCAGCTTCACGGAGACCCAGTACTTC
CASSFTETQYF
>TRBV18|TRBJ2-1|NA|TRBD1
TGTGCCAGCTCGCCTGACAGGGGTCCGTCAGATGAGCAGTTCTTC
CASSPDRGPSDEQFF
>TRBV28|TRBJ2-1|once|NA
TGTGCCAGCAGTCAAAAATTCCGGGGTCTCTCCTACAATGAGCAGTTCTTC
CASSQKFRGLSYNEQFF
>TRBV9|TRBJ2-1|NA|NA
TGTGCCAGCAGCGTAGTGGGGACTGGCAACAATGAGCAGTTCTTC
CASSVVGTGNNEQFF
>TRBV18|TRBJ2-1|NA|NA
TGTGCCAGCTCACCACACAATGAGCAGTTCTTC
CASSPHNEQFF
>TRBV2|TRBJ2-1|NA|TRBD2
TGTGCCAGCAGGAAGACTAGCGGATACAATGAGCAGTTCTTC
CASRKTSGYNEQFF
>TRBV9|TRBJ2-2|few|NA
TGTGCCAGCAGTAGCTCCGGGGAGCTGTTTTTT
CASSSSGELFF
>TRBV9|TRBJ2-5|NA|NA
TGTGCCAGCAGCGTAGGGTTCGAAGAGACCCAGTACTTC
CASSVGFEETQYF
>TRBV20-1|TRBJ1-1|NA|NA
TGCAGTGCTAGAATCGGCACTGAAGCTTTCTTT
CSARIGTEAFF
>TRBV30|TRBJ2-5|once|TRBD1
TGTGCCTGGAGTGCCGGGACAGGGGTCCCCGGCTTTGCCCAGTACTTC
CAWSAGTGVPGFAQYF
>TRBV7-9|TRBJ1-3|NA|NA
TGTGCCAGCAGCTTAGAAGGACGGGCCTCTGGAAACACCATATATTTT
CASSLEGRASGNTIYF
>TRBV28|TRBJ2-7|NA|NA
TGTGCCAGCAGTTCTACTGACAGGAAGAAGAACTACGAGCAGTACTTC
CASSSTDRKKNYEQYF
>TRBV13|TRBJ1-1|NA|NA
TGTGCCAGCAGCTACTCAGCGGGGGGGCAGGACACTGAAGCTTTCTTT
CASSYSAGGQDTEAFF
>TRBV7-9|TRBJ2-1|NA|TRBD2
TGTGCCAGCAGTGCCACTAGCGGCTCCTACAATGAGCAGTTCTTC
CASSATSGSYNEQFF
>TRBV24-1|TRBJ2-3|once|TRBD1
TGTGCCACCAGTGATACCGCGACAGGGTCCGGGGATACGCAGTATTTT
CATSDTATGSGDTQYF
>TRBV5-1|TRBJ1-2|NA|NA
TGCGCCAGCAGCCCACCTCACGCTGGGATCCCGGCCCCAGGGGCCTATGGCTACACCTTC
CASSPPHAGIPAPGAYGYTF
>TRBV12-3/TRBV12-4|TRBJ2-3|NA|NA
TGTGCCAGCAGTTTAACGGCAGATACGCAGTATTTT
CASSLTADTQYF
>TRBV30|TRBJ2-5|NA|TRBD1
TGTGCCTCACAGGACAGGGGGAAAGAGACCCAGTACTTC
CASQDRGKETQYF
>TRBV20-1|TRBJ2-7|NA|TRBD2
TGCAGTGCTAGAGATGAGCGGGACCTGACCTACGAGCAGTACTTC
CSARDERDLTYEQYF
>TRBV2|TRBJ1-1|NA|NA
TGTGCCAGCTGGGGAGCCCTCCTGGCTTTCTTT
CASWGALLAFF
>TRBV7-2|TRBJ2-5|NA|TRBD2
TGTGCCAGCAGCCCAAAGCAGACTAGCCCTCGGAAGTTGGTTCCTCCCCAGTACTTC
CASSPKQTSPRKLVPPQYF
>TRBV7-2|TRBJ2-3|NA|NA
TGTGCCAGCAGCTCCATCAGTTGGACAGATAGCACAGATACGCAGTATTTT
CASSSISWTDSTDTQYF
>TRBV9|TRBJ2-3|NA|TRBD2
TGTGCCAGCAGCGTAGCCCAGCGGGAGGTGGATACGCAGTATTTT
CASSVAQREVDTQYF
>TRBV13|TRBJ2-1|NA|TRBD2
TGTGCCAGCGGCTCCCGGACTAGCGGGAGTAGGGGTGAGCAGTTCTTC
CASGSRTSGSRGEQFF
>TRBV29-1|TRBJ1-1|NA|NA
TGCAGCGCCCCGGGACGGGTAAACACTGAAGCTTTCTTT
CSAPGRVNTEAFF
>TRBV9|TRBJ2-7|few|NA
TGTGCCAGCAGCGGTGGCCTCTCCGGGGGTGTCGAGCAGTACTTC
CASSGGLSGGVEQYF
>TRBV27|TRBJ1-2|NA|TRBD1
TGTGCCAGCAGACCCGGGGGACAGGGGGCGAGCTATGGCTACACCTTC
CASRPGGQGASYGYTF
>TRBV27|TRBJ2-7|NA|NA
TGTGCCAGCAGTTCTAACGGGTACTACGAGCAGTACTTC
CASSSNGYYEQYF
>TRBV5-5|TRBJ2-7|NA|TRBD1
TGTGCCAGCAGCTTGAGACAGGGTCTATCCGAGCAGTACTTC
CASSLRQGLSEQYF
>TRBV23-1|TRBJ1-2|once|NA
TGCGCCAGCAGTCAATCTCTCTGGGGGGCGAGTGGTGGCTACACCTTC
CASSQSLWGASGGYTF
>TRBV7-9|TRBJ1-6|NA|NA
TGTGCCAGCAGCATATCGGCCTCAAATAATTCACCCCTCCACTTT
CASSISASNNSPLHF
>TRBV16|TRBJ1-1|NA|NA
TGTGCCAGCAGCCCTGGCAGGGGAAACACTGAAGCTTTCTTT
CASSPGRGNTEAFF
>TRBV27|TRBJ2-7|NA|NA
TGTGACAGCAGTCCAGGGACTCACCCGAGCTCCTACGAGCAGTACTTC
CDSSPGTHPSSYEQYF
>TRBV28|TRBJ2-3|NA|TRBD1
TGTGCCAGCAGCCGGACAGGGGAGACAGATACGCAGTATTTT
CASSRTGETDTQYF
>TRBV6-5|TRBJ2-1|NA|TRBD2
TGTGCCAGCAGTCCGGGGACTACCTACAATGAGCAGTTCTTC
CASSPGTTYNEQFF
>TRBV6-6|TRBJ2-3|NA|NA
TGTGCCAGCAGGACAGAAGCAGATACGCAGTATTTT
CASRTEADTQYF
>TRBV25-1|TRBJ2-1|NA|NA
TGTGCCAGCACCACCCCCACGGGAGCGACAAACCCCTACGGCAATGAGCAGTTCTTC
CASTTPTGATNPYGNEQFF
>TRBV13|TRBJ1-2|few|NA
TGTGCCAGCAGCGCGGGGTACACATCAGGAGTCTATGGCTACACCTTC
CASSAGYTSGVYGYTF
>TRBV29-1|TRBJ1-1|NA|TRBD1
TGCAGCGTTGGACAGGGGAACTTGGACACTGAAGCTTTCTTT
CSVGQGNLDTEAFF
>TRBV4-1|TRBJ1-1|NA|NA
TGCGCCAGCAGCCAGCCTTTAGGGGGGGTCACTGAAGCTTTCTTT
CASSQPLGGVTEAFF
>TRBV24-1|TRBJ2-5|NA|TRBD2
TGTGCCACCAGTGATCACGGGGGGGGGACGGAAGAGACCCAGTACTTC
CATSDHGGGTEETQYF
>TRBV5-6|TRBJ1-1|NA|NA
TGTGCCAGCAGCTTGGCCGGGGTTATGAACACTGAAGCTTTCTTT
CASSLAGVMNTEAFF
>TRBV15|TRBJ2-3|once|TRBD2
TGTGCCACCAGCAGTCCCCAGCGGGACACAGATACGCAGTATTTT
CATSSPQRDTDTQYF
>TRBV7-8|TRBJ1-1|NA|NA
TGTGCCAGCAGGGTTGTGGGACTGACTGAAGCTTTCTTT
CASRVVGLTEAFF